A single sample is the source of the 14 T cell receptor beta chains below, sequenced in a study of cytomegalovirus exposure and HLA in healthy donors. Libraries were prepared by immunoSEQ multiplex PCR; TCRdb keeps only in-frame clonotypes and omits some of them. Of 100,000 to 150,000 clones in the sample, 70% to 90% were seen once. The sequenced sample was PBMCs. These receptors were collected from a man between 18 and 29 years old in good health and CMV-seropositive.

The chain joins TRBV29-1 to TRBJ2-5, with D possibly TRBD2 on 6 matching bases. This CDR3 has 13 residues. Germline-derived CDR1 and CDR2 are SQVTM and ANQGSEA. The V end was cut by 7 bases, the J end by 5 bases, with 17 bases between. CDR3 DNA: TGCAGCGCAAAGGGGTCGGGGAGGGAGACCCAGTACTTC. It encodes CSAKGSGRETQYF.

For the CDR3, the DNA is TGTGCCAGCAGCCTGCTCCGCGGGGAGGGCCTCTACAATGAGCAGTTCTTC. Its protein is CASSLLRGEGLYNEQFF. The gene calls are TRBV13 and TRBJ2-1; 7 positions match TRBD2. V gave up 5 bases and J gave up 3 bases; unmatched junction bases: 13. The CDR3 sequence is 17 residues long. Per germline, CDR1 PRHDT and CDR2 FYEKMQ (reference sequence). Variable domain in full (rest from reference TRBV13 and TRBJ2-1): AAGVIQSPRHLIKEKRETATLKCYPIPRHDTVYWYQQGPGQDPQFLISFYEKMQSDKGSIPDRFSAQQFSDYHSELNMSSLELGDSALYFCASSLLRGEGLYNEQFFGPGTRLTVL.

CDR3 nucleotide sequence: TGTGCCAGCAGTTTACCCTCCGGGATTTCCTACAATGAGCAGTTCTTC. Its translation: CASSLPSGISYNEQFF. The V call is TRBV28, the J call TRBJ2-1; perhaps TRBD2 as D (5 bases). V was pared by 2 bases and J by 1 base, with 12 bases between. This CDR3 is 16 amino acids long. CDR1 and CDR2 from the germline V gene are MDHEN and SYDVKM.

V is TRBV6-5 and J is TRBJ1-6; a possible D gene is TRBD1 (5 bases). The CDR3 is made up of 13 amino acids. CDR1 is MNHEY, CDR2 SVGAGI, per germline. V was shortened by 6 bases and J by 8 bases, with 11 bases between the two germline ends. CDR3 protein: CASSPGAHSPLHF. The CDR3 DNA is TGTGCCAGCAGCCCTGGGGCTCATTCACCCCTCCACTTT.

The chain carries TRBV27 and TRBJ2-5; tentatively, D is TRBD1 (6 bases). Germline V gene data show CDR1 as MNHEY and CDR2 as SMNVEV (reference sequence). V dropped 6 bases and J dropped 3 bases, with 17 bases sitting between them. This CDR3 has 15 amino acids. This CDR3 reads CASSTHRVGKETQYF. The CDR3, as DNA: TGTGCCAGCAGCACGCACAGGGTTGGTAAAGAGACCCAGTACTTC.

CDR3 residues: CASSPGGWAGTDYGYTF. CDR3 nucleotide sequence: TGCGCCAGCAGCCCTGGGGGGTGGGCAGGGACCGACTATGGCTACACCTTC. The chain joins TRBV4-1 to TRBJ1-2; D might be TRBD1 (5 bases). In germline, CDR1 is MGHRA, CDR2 YSYEKL. V was pared by 4 bases and J by 3 bases, with 21 bases between. This CDR3 is built from 17 residues.

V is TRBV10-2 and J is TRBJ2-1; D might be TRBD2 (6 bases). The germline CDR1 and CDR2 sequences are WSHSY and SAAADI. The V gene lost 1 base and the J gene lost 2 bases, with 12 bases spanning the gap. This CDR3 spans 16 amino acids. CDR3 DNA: TGCGCCAGCAGTGAGTTTGGGACTCCCACCTACAATGAGCAGTTCTTC. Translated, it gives CASSEFGTPTYNEQFF.

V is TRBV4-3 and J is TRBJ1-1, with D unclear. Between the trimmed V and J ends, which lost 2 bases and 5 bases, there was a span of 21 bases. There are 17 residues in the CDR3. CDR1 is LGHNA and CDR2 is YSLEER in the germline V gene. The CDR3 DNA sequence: TGCGCCAGCAGCCAAAAGACCGGGCCCATCAGAGGGACTGAAGCTTTCTTT. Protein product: CASSQKTGPIRGTEAFF.

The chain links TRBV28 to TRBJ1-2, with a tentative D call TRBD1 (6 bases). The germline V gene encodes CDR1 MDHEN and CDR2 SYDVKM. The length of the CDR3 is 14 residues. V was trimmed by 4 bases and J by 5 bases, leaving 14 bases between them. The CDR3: CASSSNRAWYGYTF. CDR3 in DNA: TGTGCCAGCAGTTCTAACAGGGCATGGTATGGCTACACCTTC.

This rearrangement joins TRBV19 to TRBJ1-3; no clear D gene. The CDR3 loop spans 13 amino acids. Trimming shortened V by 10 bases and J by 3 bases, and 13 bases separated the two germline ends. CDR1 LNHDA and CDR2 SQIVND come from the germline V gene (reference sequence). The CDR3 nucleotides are TGTGCCATTACCCCCCTAATTGGAAACACCATATATTTT. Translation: CAITPLIGNTIYF.

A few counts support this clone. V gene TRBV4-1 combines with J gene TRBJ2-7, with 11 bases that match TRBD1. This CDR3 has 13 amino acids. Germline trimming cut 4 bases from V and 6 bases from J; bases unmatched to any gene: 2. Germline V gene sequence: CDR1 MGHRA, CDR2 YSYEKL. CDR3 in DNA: TGCGCCAGCAGCCTGGGACAGGGGGTCGAGCAGTACTTC. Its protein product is CASSLGQGVEQYF.

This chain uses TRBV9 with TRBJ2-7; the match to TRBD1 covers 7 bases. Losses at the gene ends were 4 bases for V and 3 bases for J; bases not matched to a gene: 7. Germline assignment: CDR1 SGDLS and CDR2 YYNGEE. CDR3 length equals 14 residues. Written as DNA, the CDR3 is TGTGCCAGCAGCCCAGAGGACAGGTTCTACGAGCAGTACTTC. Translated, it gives CASSPEDRFYEQYF.

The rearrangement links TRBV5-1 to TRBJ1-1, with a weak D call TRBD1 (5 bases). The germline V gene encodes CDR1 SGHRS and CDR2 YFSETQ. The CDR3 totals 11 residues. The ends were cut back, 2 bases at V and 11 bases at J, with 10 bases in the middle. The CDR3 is CASSLDSEAFF. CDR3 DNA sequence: TGCGCCAGCAGCTTAGACAGTGAGGCTTTCTTT.

DNA of the CDR3: TGTGCCAGCAAAGAGGCGGAACAGCCCCAGCATTTT. Its protein product is CASKEAEQPQHF. The chain has TRBV28 and TRBJ1-5; D not resolved. CDR1 is MDHEN, CDR2 SYDVKM, per germline. There are 12 residues in the CDR3. V was trimmed by 7 bases and J by 7 bases, leaving 11 bases between them.